One sample yielded the 22 T cell receptor beta chains listed below, sequenced in a study of CD8 T cells in Susac syndrome. Reverse transcription used roughly 0.5 to 1 ug RNA and random hexamers. TCRdb called the immunoSEQ multiplex PCR reads again in MiXCR, with one record for every CDR3 protein. The profile covers some 300,000 distinct CDR3 sequences, with 89% appearing a single time and around 0.18% taken by the ten largest. Input material: CD8+ T cells from PBMCs. Receptors originate from a human donor with multiple sclerosis.

V usage is TRBV6-1 and J usage is TRBJ1-2, with D hard to call. V was cut by 1 base and J by 3 bases, with 9 bases left in between. The CDR3 has 14 residues. Germline CDR1 MNHNS, CDR2 SASEGT. The CDR3, as DNA: TGTGCCAGCAGTGAAGAACAGATCTACTATGGCTACACCTTC. Amino acids: CASSEEQIYYGYTF.

J is TRBJ1-5 and V is TRBV12-3 or TRBV12-4, with D perhaps matching TRBD1 (5 bases). The CDR3 is 16 amino acids. V lost 4 bases and J 0 bases, leaving 13 bases between the germline ends. The CDR3 here is CASSSSGPHSNQPQHF. The CDR3 region has the DNA TGTGCCAGCAGTTCATCGGGACCCCATAGCAATCAGCCCCAGCATTTT.

The chain uses TRBV28 and TRBJ2-1, with D possibly TRBD2 on 6 matching bases. The CDR3 is made up of 16 amino acids. Trimming cost V 3 bases and J 8 bases, with 20 bases left between them. Germline V gives CDR1 MDHEN, CDR2 SYDVKM. CDR3 bases: TGTGCCAGCAGTTTCGAGTTTGGACGGGAGTACCATGAGCAGTTCTTC. Its protein is CASSFEFGREYHEQFF.

The CDR3 loop reads CASSQDAADTQYF. CDR3 DNA: TGCGCCAGCAGCCAAGACGCTGCAGATACGCAGTATTTT. This chain uses TRBV4-3 with TRBJ2-3; D remains unclear. Germline-derived CDR1 and CDR2 are LGHNA and YSLEER. The CDR3 has 13 amino acids. Trimming took 0 bases from V and 4 from J, leaving 5 bases between them.

The chain uses TRBV30 and TRBJ2-3, with 14 bases matching TRBD2. The CDR3 has 18 amino acids. Trimming at V came to 1 base and at J to 3 bases, leaving 9 bases not matched to a gene. Germline V gene lookup returns CDR1 GTSNPN and CDR2 SVGIG (reference sequence). The CDR3 loop is CAWSGGLAGEVRTDTQYF. CDR3 bases: TGTGCCTGGAGTGGGGGACTAGCGGGAGAGGTTAGGACAGATACGCAGTATTTT. The variable domain in full, with the rest retrieved from reference TRBV30 and TRBJ2-3, is SQTIHQWPATLVQPVGSPLSLECTVEGTSNPNLYWYRQAAGRGLQLLFYSVGIGQISSEVPQNLSASRPQDRQFILSSKKLLLSDSGFYLCAWSGGLAGEVRTDTQYFGPGTRLTVL.

The chain links TRBV27 to TRBJ1-1; 8 bases fit TRBD1. The CDR3 length is 14 residues. The germline V gene has CDR1 MNHEY and CDR2 SMNVEV (reference sequence). J gave up 6 bases and V 3 bases, and 6 bases lay outside the gene matches. CDR3 DNA sequence: TGTGCCAGCAGTTTTCAGGGGGCGAAGTCTGAAGCTTTCTTT. This encodes CASSFQGAKSEAFF.

A note on this clonotype: A read error may produce the germline difference seen at one junction end. The J gene is TRBJ2-1, the V gene TRBV11-3; 7 nucleotides line up with TRBD2. This CDR3 is 15 amino acids long. Germline V gene data show CDR1 as SGHNT and CDR2 as YENEEA. Here the CDR3 DNA reads TGTGCCAGCAGCTTAGTTCCTAGCGGCCCCAATGAGCAATTCTTC. Translation gives CASSLVPSGPNEQFF. Combining the CDR3 with reference TRBV11-3 and TRBJ2-1 gives the whole variable domain EAGVVQSPRYKIIEKKQPVAFWCNPISGHNTLYWYLQNLGQGPELLIRYENEEAVDDSQLPKDRFSAERLKGVDSTLKIQPAELGDSAVYLCASSLVPSGPNEQFFGPGTRLTVL.

The rearrangement links TRBV6-2 or TRBV6-3 to TRBJ2-7; a possible D gene is TRBD1 (5 bases). CDR1 is MNHEY and CDR2 is SVGEGT in the germline V gene. V was clipped by 2 bases and J by 5 bases, with 10 bases between them. The CDR3 is made up of 13 amino acids. The chain's CDR3 is CASSYPWGHEQYF. In nucleotides, the CDR3 is TGTGCCAGCAGTTACCCTTGGGGCCACGAGCAGTACTTC.

The count of this clonotype is one. The chain carries TRBV27 and TRBJ2-1; unclear D gene. V gave up 4 bases and J gave up 0 bases, with 13 bases separating them. Germline lookup yields CDR1 MNHEY and CDR2 SMNVEV (reference sequence). The length of the CDR3 is 16 residues. CDR3 sequence: CASSSLGVSSYNEQFF. CDR3 nucleotide sequence: TGTGCCAGCAGTTCCCTCGGAGTGAGCTCCTACAATGAGCAGTTCTTC.

V gene TRBV20-1 combines with J gene TRBJ1-2; perhaps TRBD1 as D (5 bases). The V and J ends lost 2 bases and 2 bases respectively, with 18 bases between them. Germline V gene data show CDR1 as DFQATT and CDR2 as SNEGSKA (reference sequence). This CDR3 region has 16 residues. The CDR3 DNA reads as TGCAGTGCTAGAAGGTCATGGCAGGGCATAAACTATGGCTACACCTTC. Translating it yields CSARRSWQGINYGYTF.

The chain couples TRBV29-1 to TRBJ1-1; the D is unclear. Trimming left V 5 bases short and J 6 bases short, with 7 bases between. This CDR3 contains 10 residues. CDR1 is SQVTM, CDR2 ANQGSEA, per germline. The CDR3 DNA follows: TGCAGCGTTAGTCGCGCTGAAGCTTTCTTT. Translation: CSVSRAEAFF.

This clonotype has just one count. This rearrangement joins TRBV6-2 or TRBV6-3 to TRBJ2-7, with 8 bases matching TRBD1. Germline V CDR1 and CDR2: MNHEY, SVGEGT. This CDR3 region has 13 residues. The ends lost 7 bases at V and 6 bases at J; junction bases unmatched: 8. In nucleotides, the CDR3 is TGTGCCAGCAACACGGGACAGGCGAGCGAGCAGTACTTC. Translating gives CASNTGQASEQYF.

The chain recombines TRBV7-2 with TRBJ2-7; D remains unclear. Per the germline V gene, CDR1 is SGHTA and CDR2 is FQGNSA. This CDR3 region has 12 residues. Trimming cost V 2 bases and J 2 bases, with 4 bases left between them. The CDR3 sequence: CASSLFPYEQYF. As DNA, the CDR3 is TGTGCCAGCAGCTTATTCCCCTACGAGCAGTACTTC.

This clonotype appeared a few times. The V gene is TRBV6-6, the J gene TRBJ1-1, with D hard to call. Trimming cost V 2 bases and J 8 bases, with 12 bases left between them. The CDR3 has 13 residues. Looked up from germline, CDR1 is MNHNY and CDR2 is SVGAGI (reference sequence). CDR3 region: CASSYGRADEAFF. The CDR3, as DNA: TGTGCCAGCAGTTACGGGAGGGCAGACGAAGCTTTCTTT.

The chain uses TRBV19 and TRBJ2-3; D may correspond to TRBD1 or TRBD2 (5 bases each). V lost 10 bases and J lost 2, with 13 bases in between. The CDR3 extends over 13 amino acids. Germline V gene data show CDR1 as LNHDA and CDR2 as SQIVND (reference sequence). CDR3 amino acids: CATRGAYTDTQYF. CDR3 coding DNA: TGTGCCACCCGAGGGGCCTACACAGATACGCAGTATTTT.

The genes are TRBV18 and TRBJ2-6; D not resolved. The V gene lost 3 bases and the J gene lost 2 bases, with 14 bases spanning the gap. Germline V gene lookup returns CDR1 KGHSH and CDR2 LQKENI. The CDR3 runs 17 residues. This CDR3 reads CASSPTTSLPGANVLTF. The CDR3 DNA reads as TGTGCCAGCTCACCCACGACAAGCCTCCCTGGGGCCAACGTCCTGACTTTC.

This chain's CDR3 is CASSYSISGSIDEQFF. CDR3 DNA sequence: TGTGCCAGCAGTTACTCAATTAGCGGGAGTATCGATGAGCAGTTCTTC. The chain is built from TRBV6-2 or TRBV6-3 and TRBJ2-1; TRBD2 matches 9 bases. Germline V CDR1 and CDR2: MNHEY, SVGEGT. V was clipped by 0 bases and J by 8 bases; unmatched bases: 8. CDR3 length equals 16 residues.

The chain carries TRBV7-9 and TRBJ1-2, with 7 nucleotides matching TRBD1. Per germline, CDR1 SEHNR and CDR2 FQNEAQ (reference sequence). The CDR3 has 14 residues. V trimming: 1 base; J trimming: 7 bases; junction bases outside the gene matches: 6. The CDR3, as DNA: TGTGCCAGCAGCTTAGTTACAGGGGTGGTTGGCTACACCTTC. Translating gives CASSLVTGVVGYTF. Complete variable domain (other parts from reference TRBV7-9 and TRBJ1-2): DTGVSQNPRHKITKRGQNVTFRCDPISEHNRLYWYRQTLGQGPEFLTYFQNEAQLEKSRLLSDRFSAERPKGSFSTLEIQRTEQGDSAMYLCASSLVTGVVGYTFGSGTRLTVV.

This chain uses TRBV2 with TRBJ2-1; D gene ambiguous. V was shortened by 2 bases and J by 3 bases, with 2 bases between the two germline ends. The CDR3 consists of 12 residues. CDR1 and CDR2 from the germline V gene are SNHLY and FYNNEI. In DNA form, the CDR3 reads TGTGCCAGCAGTGAACGCTACAATGAGCAGTTCTTC. Protein: CASSERYNEQFF.

The gene calls are TRBV18 and TRBJ2-5; no reliable D call. Germline lookup yields CDR1 KGHSH and CDR2 LQKENI. The V end lost 2 bases, the J end lost 0 bases, and 10 bases lay between the germline ends. CDR3 length equals 15 residues. This CDR3 reads CASSPDGVYQETQYF. DNA of the CDR3: TGTGCCAGCTCACCAGATGGGGTGTACCAAGAGACCCAGTACTTC. Drawing the rest from reference TRBV18 and TRBJ2-5, the complete variable domain is NAGVMQNPRHLVRRRGQEARLRCSPMKGHSHVYWYRQLPEEGLKFMVYLQKENIIDESGMPKERFSAEFPKEGPSILRIQQVVRGDSAAYFCASSPDGVYQETQYFGPGTRLLVL.

The rearrangement uses TRBV19 and TRBJ2-4, with 10 bases identical to TRBD1. Germline assignment: CDR1 LNHDA and CDR2 SQIVND (reference sequence). The CDR3 loop spans 19 amino acids. Trimming at V came to 5 bases and at J to 5 bases, leaving 18 bases not matched to a gene. The CDR3 nucleotides are TGTGCCAGTAGTCCCGGGACAGGGGCCTATAGAAGGCCCCAAAACATTCAGTACTTC. It translates to CASSPGTGAYRRPQNIQYF.

This chain links TRBV7-2 with TRBJ2-3; 8 positions match TRBD2. The V segment lost 1 base and the J segment 3 bases; nucleotides outside the gene matches: 6. The CDR3 consists of 16 residues. CDR1 is SGHTA and CDR2 is FQGNSA in the germline V gene. The CDR3 loop reads CASSLVPGGSTDTQYF. In DNA, the CDR3 is TGTGCCAGCAGCTTAGTACCGGGGGGGTCTACAGATACGCAGTATTTT.